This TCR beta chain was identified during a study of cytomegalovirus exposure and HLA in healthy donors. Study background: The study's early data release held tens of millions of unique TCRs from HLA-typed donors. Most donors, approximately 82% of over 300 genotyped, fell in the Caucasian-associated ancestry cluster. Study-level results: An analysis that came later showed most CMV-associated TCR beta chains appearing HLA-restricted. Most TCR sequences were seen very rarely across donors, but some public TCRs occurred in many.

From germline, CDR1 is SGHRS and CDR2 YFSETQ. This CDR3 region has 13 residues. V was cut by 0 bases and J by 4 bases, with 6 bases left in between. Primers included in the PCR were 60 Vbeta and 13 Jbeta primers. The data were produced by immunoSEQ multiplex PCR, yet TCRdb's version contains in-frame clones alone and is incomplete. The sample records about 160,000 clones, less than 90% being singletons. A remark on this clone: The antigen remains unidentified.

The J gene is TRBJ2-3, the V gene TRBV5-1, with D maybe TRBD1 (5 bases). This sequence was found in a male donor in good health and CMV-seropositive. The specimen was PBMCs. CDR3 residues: CASSLDRPDTQYF. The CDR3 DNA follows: TGCGCCAGCAGCTTGGACAGGCCAGATACGCAGTATTTT.